This T cell receptor (beta chain) was sequenced in a study of regulatory T cells in long-lasting Graves disease. Study-level findings and limits: Relative to newly diagnosed Graves' patients, persistent ones had lower TCR diversity. Preferential use of TRBV28, TRBJ1-2 and TRBJ2-5 was seen in persistent disease. Comparison showed that persistent patients shared more public clonotypes (roughly 2,500) than new patients (around 1,000).

This clonotype was picked up a small number of times. Its specificity is not known. In building TCR beta libraries, iRepertoire HTBI primers were used together with Arm-PCR of CDR3 regions. TCRdb re-called the multiplex PCR reads through MiXCR, storing one row per CDR3 protein. The sample yields hundreds of thousands of distinct CDR3 sequences, about a fifth seen once. The CDR3 contains 15 residues. Trimming removed 3 bases from V and 7 bases from J, with 13 bases in between. Germline loops: CDR1 SEHNR, CDR2 FQNEAQ (reference sequence). Time point meaning: persistent/refractory GD, antithyroid drugs over 5 years with positive TRAb. RNA extracted from PBMCs served as the sequencing template.

The receptor comes from a female donor with Graves disease. V usage is TRBV7-9 and J usage is TRBJ1-6; possibly TRBD1 for D (5 bases). The specimen was peripheral blood mononuclear cells (PBMCs), collected when the disease was refractory, from a patient treated with antithyroid drugs. CDR3 in amino acids: CASSFTGTANSPLHF. The CDR3 nucleotides are TGTGCCAGCAGCTTCACCGGGACGGCCAATTCACCCCTCCACTTT.